Each of the 16 T cell receptor beta chains below was sequenced from the same sample in a study of cytomegalovirus exposure and HLA in healthy donors. PCR involved 60 Vbeta and 13 Jbeta primers. Data came from immunoSEQ multiplex PCR; TCRdb stores just in-frame clones and leaves some out. The sample yields about 200,000 clones, 10% to 15% seen once. The source material was PBMCs. All receptors come from a man aged 45-60 years in good health and CMV-seropositive.

The V and J genes are TRBV19 and TRBJ2-1; 8 nucleotides match TRBD2. Germline CDR1 reads LNHDA; CDR2 reads SQIVND (reference sequence). The CDR3 consists of 15 residues. V shed 6 bases and J 8 bases; nucleotides not matched to a gene: 12. The CDR3 reads CASRRSAGGTDEQFF. The CDR3 DNA reads as TGTGCCAGTAGGCGGTCGGCGGGGGGCACGGATGAGCAGTTCTTC.

This sequence joins TRBV5-4 and TRBJ1-2; D perhaps matches TRBD1 (5 bases). Trimming stripped 0 bases from V and 8 bases from J, with 17 bases between. CDR3 length: 15 residues. CDR1 and CDR2 (germline): SGHNT, YYREEE (reference sequence). This chain's CDR3 is CASSLGRQGGLGYTF. CDR3 nucleotide sequence: TGTGCCAGCAGCTTGGGGCGGCAGGGAGGTTTAGGCTACACCTTC. Full variable domain (remainder filled in from reference TRBV5-4 and TRBJ1-2): ETGVTQSPTHLIKTRGQQVTLRCSSQSGHNTVSWYQQALGQGPQFIFQYYREEENGRGNFPPRFSGLQFPNYSSELNVNALELDDSALYLCASSLGRQGGLGYTFGSGTRLTVV.

Only a few counts were recorded for this clone. CDR3 amino acids: CASRLNRDTGELFF. The CDR3 DNA sequence: TGTGCCAGCAGACTAAACAGGGACACCGGGGAGCTGTTTTTT. The rearrangement uses TRBV6-6 and TRBJ2-2, with a tentative D call TRBD1 (6 bases). The germline V gene encodes CDR1 MNHNY and CDR2 SVGAGI (reference sequence). Trimming stripped 6 bases from V and 3 bases from J, with 11 bases between. The CDR3 sequence is 14 residues long.

This clone was detected a few times. CDR3 protein: CASSIVYGQDGYTF. CDR3 nucleotides: TGTGCCAGTAGTATAGTCTATGGCCAGGATGGCTACACCTTC. The chain couples TRBV19 to TRBJ1-2, with D unresolved. This CDR3 region has 14 residues. Trimming cost V 1 base and J 6 bases, with 12 bases left between them. Germline V lookup: CDR1 LNHDA, CDR2 SQIVND (reference sequence).

The sample holds a few counts of this clone. The V and J genes are TRBV7-9 and TRBJ1-1; the match to TRBD1 covers 11 bases. The V segment lost 4 bases and the J segment 11 bases; nucleotides outside the gene matches: 6. The CDR3 runs to 13 residues. Germline CDR1 reads SEHNR; CDR2 reads FQNEAQ (reference sequence). The CDR3 nucleotides read TGTGCCAGCAGCTGGGGACAGGGGGGGGCTGCTTTCTTT. It specifies CASSWGQGGAAFF.

This clone was seen a few times. DNA of the CDR3: TGTGCCAGCAGCCAAAGGGGCGCAGATACGCAGTATTTT. Its translation is CASSQRGADTQYF. The chain has TRBV7-2 and TRBJ2-3; D may be TRBD1 (5 bases). CDR1 and CDR2 (germline): SGHTA, FQGNSA. Trimming stripped 5 bases from V and 4 bases from J, with 10 bases between. CDR3 size: 13 residues.

In its sample, this clone was seen a few times. This rearrangement joins TRBV6-1 to TRBJ2-7; D is possibly TRBD2 (6 bases). Trimming took 5 bases from V and 6 from J, leaving 14 bases between them. Germline CDR1 and CDR2: MNHNS and SASEGT. This CDR3 has 13 amino acids. CDR3 sequence: CASSPGGVREQYV. CDR3 nucleotide sequence: TGTGCCAGCAGTCCCGGGGGAGTACGCGAGCAGTACGTC.

The rearrangement uses TRBV9 and TRBJ2-7, with TRBD2 matching over 8 bases. Germline CDR1 is SGDLS and CDR2 is YYNGEE. The V segment lost 2 bases and the J segment 6 bases; nucleotides outside the gene matches: 4. The CDR3 has 13 amino acids. The CDR3, as DNA: TGTGCCAGCAGCGTTGGAGCGGGGGTCGAGCAGTACTTC. Amino acids: CASSVGAGVEQYF.

The V and J genes are TRBV19 and TRBJ1-5; D might be TRBD1 (6 bases). With 6 bases removed from V and 3 bases from J, the gap between germline ends came to 12 bases. CDR3 length: 14 residues. Germline-derived CDR1 and CDR2 are LNHDA and SQIVND (reference sequence). CDR3 DNA: TGTGCCAGTAGAAGGGGGATGAACAATCAGCCCCAGCATTTT. Protein: CASRRGMNNQPQHF.

The chain combines TRBV19 with TRBJ2-2; 9 bases are a match to TRBD2. V shed 7 bases, J shed 7 bases, and the junction held 10 bases outside the gene matches. CDR1 LNHDA and CDR2 SQIVND come from the germline V gene (reference sequence). The CDR3 runs to 15 residues. The CDR3 bases are TGTGCCAGTATTCTCCGCGGGGGGGCGGTCGGGGAGCTGTTTTTT. Protein: CASILRGGAVGELFF.

About this clone: In this CDR3 the conserved last residue, phenylalanine or tryptophan, is missing, so a read error is likely. The V gene is TRBV10-1, the J gene TRBJ1-4; unclear D gene. The CDR3 is 12 amino acids. Germline CDR1 reads WNHNN; CDR2 reads SYGVQD (reference sequence). V lost 0 bases, J lost 11 bases, and 7 bases lay in between. The CDR3 sequence is CASSESDGKLFL. Here the CDR3 DNA reads TGCGCCAGCAGTGAGTCGGACGGGAAACTGTTTCTT.

This clone was counted only a few times. This CDR3 is CASSSPGLAGDETQYF. The CDR3 nucleotides are TGTGCCAGCAGCTCGCCGGGACTAGCGGGGGATGAGACCCAGTACTTC. This chain links TRBV7-2 with TRBJ2-5; 14 bases map to TRBD2. The CDR3 covers 16 residues. Trimming took 4 bases from V and 5 from J; bases not matched to a gene: 6. Looked up from germline, CDR1 is SGHTA and CDR2 is FQGNSA.

In this sample, this clone turned up a few times. The J gene is TRBJ2-7, the V gene TRBV5-1, with 8 bases fitting TRBD2. V shed 0 bases and J 2 bases; nucleotides not matched to a gene: 4. The length of the CDR3 is 15 residues. CDR1 is SGHRS, CDR2 YFSETQ, per germline. CDR3 in DNA: TGCGCCAGCAGCTTGGGCGGGGGGCTCACCTACGAGCAGTACTTC. Protein: CASSLGGGLTYEQYF.

The chain links TRBV11-2 to TRBJ1-1, with D possibly being TRBD1 (6 bases). CDR3 length: 14 amino acids. Germline CDR1 reads SGHAT; CDR2 reads FQNNGV. With 5 bases removed from V and 1 base from J, the gap between germline ends came to 11 bases. The DNA for the CDR3 is TGTGCCAGCAGCAAACGGGGACAGAACACTGAAGCTTTCTTT. Its protein is CASSKRGQNTEAFF.

This sequence joins TRBV2 and TRBJ2-3, with 9 bases identical to TRBD1. V was clipped by 6 bases and J by 3 bases; unmatched bases: 10. Germline V gives CDR1 SNHLY, CDR2 FYNNEI. The CDR3 spans 16 residues. CDR3 sequence: CASRAGDRALTDTQYF. CDR3 coding DNA: TGTGCCAGCAGGGCCGGGGACAGGGCCCTAACAGATACGCAGTATTTT.

There are a few counts of this clone. The chain joins TRBV5-5 to TRBJ1-1; TRBD1 might be the D (5 bases). CDR3 length: 15 amino acids. Trimming removed 0 bases from V and 6 bases from J, with 15 bases in between. The germline CDR1 and CDR2 sequences are SGHKS and YYEKEE (reference sequence). This CDR3 reads CASSLAPGGLAEAFF. CDR3 coding DNA: TGTGCCAGCAGCTTGGCCCCCGGGGGGTTGGCTGAAGCTTTCTTT.